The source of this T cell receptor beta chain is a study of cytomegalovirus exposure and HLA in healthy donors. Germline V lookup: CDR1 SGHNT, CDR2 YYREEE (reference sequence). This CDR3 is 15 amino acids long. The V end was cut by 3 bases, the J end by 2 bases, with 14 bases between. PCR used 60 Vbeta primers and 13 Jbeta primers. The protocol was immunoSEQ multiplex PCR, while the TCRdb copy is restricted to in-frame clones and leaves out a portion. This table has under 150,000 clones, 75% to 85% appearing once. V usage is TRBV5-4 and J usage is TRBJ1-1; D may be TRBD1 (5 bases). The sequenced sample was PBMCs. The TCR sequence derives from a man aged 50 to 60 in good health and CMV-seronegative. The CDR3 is CASSSYRGGNTEAFF. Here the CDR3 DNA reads TGTGCCAGCAGCTCGTATCGGGGGGGAAACACTGAAGCTTTCTTT.